The clone carrying this T cell receptor (beta chain) was recorded many times. The antigen is undetermined. This record belongs to a study of T cells after yellow fever vaccination. Notes on the study in general: Repertoires obtained by FACS sorting could include abundant clonotypes that entered as contaminants from the bulk population.

The CDR3 spans 14 residues. CDR1 and CDR2 from the germline V gene are ENHRY and SYGVKD. V shed 4 bases and J shed 2 bases, with 9 bases lying between them. TCRdb reanalysed the 5' RACE reads using MiXCR and keeps one entry per CDR3 protein. In the table there are roughly 320,000 distinct CDR3 sequences, about 10% of which are singletons. The TCR was taken from a man aged 18 to 29 who received the YFV17D yellow fever vaccine. This chain joins TRBV10-3 and TRBJ2-1; D remains unclear. The sample was CD4+ T cells sorted from PBMCs, taken 45 days after the yellow fever booster vaccination. The CDR3 nucleotides are TGTGCCATCAGTGTGGGGATCACCTACAATGAGCAGTTCTTC. Translated, it gives CAISVGITYNEQFF.